The 14 T cell receptor beta chains presented below share a single source sample, sequenced in a study of a mutant IDH1 vaccine in newly diagnosed glioma (dated by TCRdb to the early 2020s). No cognate antigen is known for these TCRs. The method behind the library was the immunoSEQ multiplex PCR assay. TCRdb stores this immuneACCESS table with in-frame sequences only. Part of the clones is absent; in the studies checked, under half of the shortfall reflects unresolved V genes, and no reason is known for the rest. This sample comprises roughly 120,000 clones, around 80% of them detected only once. Clones ranked in the top ten supply approximately 5% of the sample. The sample's time point label, in plain terms: week 11, during vaccination. Every vaccine dose consisted of 300 ug of a 20-mer mutant IDH1 peptide in Montanide, administered subcutaneously together with topical imiquimod. Source: PBMCs, taken from a glioma patient whose treatment included an IDH1 peptide vaccine. All receptors derive from a man aged 35-49 years with glioma.

The V gene is TRBV7-6, the J gene TRBJ1-5; no clear D. CDR1 and CDR2 from the germline V gene are SGHVS and FNYEAQ. The ends were cut back, 2 bases at V and 6 bases at J, with 8 bases in the middle. The CDR3 length is 13 residues. The CDR3, as DNA: TGTGCCAGCAGCTTACGTCACGGTCAGCCCCAGCATTTT. Protein product: CASSLRHGQPQHF. The full variable domain, in which reference TRBV7-6 and TRBJ1-5 provide the parts outside the CDR3, is GAGVSQSPRYKVTKRGQDVALRCDPISGHVSLYWYRQALGQGPEFLTYFNYEAQQDKSGLPNDRFSAERPEGSISTLTIQRTEQRDSAMYRCASSLRHGQPQHFGDGTRLSIL.

The V gene is TRBV7-2, the J gene TRBJ1-6, with a possible D match to TRBD1 (6 bases). Between the trimmed V and J ends, which lost 5 bases and 7 bases, there was a span of 12 bases. The CDR3 is 14 residues long. Germline-derived CDR1 and CDR2 are SGHTA and FQGNSA. This CDR3 is CASSPQGPNSPLHF. CDR3 coding DNA: TGTGCCAGCAGCCCACAGGGACCCAATTCACCCCTCCACTTT.

The sample holds a few counts of this clone. This chain links TRBV6-5 with TRBJ1-6, with TRBD1 as a possible D gene (6 bases). With 6 bases removed from V and 3 bases from J, the gap between germline ends came to 12 bases. The CDR3 runs 15 residues. Germline V CDR1 and CDR2: MNHEY, SVGAGI. The CDR3 sequence: CASRRTGNYNSPLHF. The CDR3 DNA reads as TGTGCCAGCAGGCGTACAGGGAACTATAATTCACCCCTCCACTTT.

The chain is built from TRBV4-1 and TRBJ2-7, with D maybe TRBD2 (5 bases). From germline, CDR1 is MGHRA and CDR2 YSYEKL. The CDR3 length is 15 residues. V was shortened by 1 base and J by 3 bases, with 13 bases between the two germline ends. CDR3 in amino acids: CASSQGGGSRYEQYF. The CDR3 nucleotides are TGCGCCAGCAGCCAAGGAGGAGGATCCCGCTACGAGCAGTACTTC.

V usage is TRBV7-2 and J usage is TRBJ2-7; D could derive from TRBD1 or TRBD2 (5 bases each). Trimming took off 5 bases at V and 8 bases at J, with 16 bases between the two ends. CDR3 length: 13 residues. Germline V gene lookup returns CDR1 SGHTA and CDR2 FQGNSA. CDR3 residues: CASSRGPEIQQYF. As DNA, the CDR3 is TGTGCCAGCAGCCGGGGCCCGGAGATCCAGCAGTACTTC.

CDR3 protein: CASRLPRANSPLHF. CDR3 DNA sequence: TGTGCCAGCAGGCTGCCGCGGGCGAATTCACCCCTCCACTTT. The chain carries TRBV6-5 and TRBJ1-6; D ambiguous. The germline V gene has CDR1 MNHEY and CDR2 SVGAGI. Trimming took 6 bases from V and 7 from J, leaving 13 bases between them. This CDR3 contains 14 residues.

V usage is TRBV7-8 and J usage is TRBJ2-2; D not resolved. Deletions cut 5 bases from V and 4 bases from J, with 8 bases between. The CDR3 is 13 residues long. The germline gives CDR1 SGHVS, CDR2 FQNEAQ. CDR3 residues: CASSLLLTGELFF. The CDR3 nucleotides are TGTGCCAGCAGCCTCCTCCTCACCGGGGAGCTGTTTTTT. The variable domain in full, with the rest retrieved from reference TRBV7-8 and TRBJ2-2, is GAGVSQSPRYKVAKRGQDVALRCDPISGHVSLFWYQQALGQGPEFLTYFQNEAQLDKSGLPSDRFFAERPEGSVSTLKIQRTQQEDSAVYLCASSLLLTGELFFGEGSRLTVL.

V and J are TRBV14 and TRBJ2-3; D unresolved. Trimming left V 4 bases short and J 14 bases short, with 16 bases between. Germline V gene sequence: CDR1 SGHDN, CDR2 FVKESK. The CDR3 runs 12 residues. The CDR3 protein is CASSPQGFTPYF. In DNA form, the CDR3 reads TGTGCCAGCAGCCCTCAAGGTTTTACCCCGTATTTT.

V usage is TRBV7-9 and J usage is TRBJ2-5; no firm D call. The germline CDR1 and CDR2 sequences are SEHNR and FQNEAQ (reference sequence). The CDR3 runs to 12 residues. V lost 5 bases and J lost 6, with 10 bases in between. CDR3 in amino acids: CASSELGKTQYF. In nucleotides, the CDR3 is TGTGCCAGCAGCGAATTAGGGAAGACCCAGTACTTC.

This sequence joins TRBV10-2 and TRBJ1-5, with 10 bases fitting TRBD1. From germline, CDR1 is WSHSY and CDR2 SAAADI. The ends lost 3 bases at V and 5 bases at J; junction bases unmatched: 1. This CDR3 has 14 amino acids. As DNA, the CDR3 is TGCGCCAGCAGTGAAGGACAGGGGGATCAGCCCCAGCATTTT. Translating it yields CASSEGQGDQPQHF.

This chain uses TRBV27 with TRBJ2-3; the match to TRBD2 covers 9 bases. The germline V gene has CDR1 MNHEY and CDR2 SMNVEV (reference sequence). The CDR3 spans 16 residues. With V trimmed by 3 bases and J by 1 base, 5 bases remained unmatched. CDR3 amino acids: CASSFLLAGGTDTQYF. Written as DNA, the CDR3 is TGTGCCAGCAGTTTTCTATTAGCGGGGGGCACAGATACGCAGTATTTT.

This clone turned up a few times. The J gene is TRBJ1-3, the V gene TRBV7-2, with D uncertain. From germline, CDR1 is SGHTA and CDR2 FQGNSA. CDR3 size: 13 residues. Trimming pared 4 bases from V and 4 bases from J, leaving 8 bases between. Written as DNA, the CDR3 is TGTGCCAGCAGCTCCACAGCAGGAAACACCATATATTTT. It translates to CASSSTAGNTIYF.

The chain joins TRBV7-2 to TRBJ2-3; 8 bases map to TRBD2. The CDR3 totals 15 residues. Per germline, CDR1 SGHTA and CDR2 FQGNSA. The trim removed 5 bases at V and 2 bases at J, leaving 6 bases unmatched. The CDR3 coding sequence is TGTGCCAGCAGCCGGGACGGGGGGGCCACAGATACGCAGTATTTT. It encodes CASSRDGGATDTQYF. The whole variable domain, remainder taken from reference TRBV7-2 and TRBJ2-3, is GAGVSQSPSNKVTEKGKDVELRCDPISGHTALYWYRQSLGQGLEFLIYFQGNSAPDKSGLPSDRFSAERTGGSVSTLTIQRTQQEDSAVYLCASSRDGGATDTQYFGPGTRLTVL.

J is TRBJ1-2 and V is TRBV19; D is possibly TRBD1 (6 bases). This CDR3 contains 13 residues. Germline V gene lookup returns CDR1 LNHDA and CDR2 SQIVND (reference sequence). The V and J ends lost 3 bases and 6 bases respectively, with 11 bases between them. In nucleotides, the CDR3 is TGTGCCAGTAGTATCATCCCAGGGGATGGCTACACCTTC. This encodes CASSIIPGDGYTF.